This T cell receptor beta chain was captured by sequencing in a study of Graves' ophthalmopathy and Graves' hyperthyroidism. Study-level information: Ahead of any treatment, peripheral blood was obtained at the initial diagnosis. Study findings and constraints: The majority of expanded thyroid clonotypes above 0.001 frequency also occurred in blood.

The CDR3 has 16 amino acids. J gave up 5 bases and V 5 bases, and 14 bases lay outside the gene matches. The germline CDR1 and CDR2 sequences are SGHTA and FQGNSA. This clonotype was recorded many times. Antigen specificity is unknown. The sequenced template was RNA, covering the TCR beta CDR3 region. Investigators did first-round RT-PCR with HTBI primers, then second-round multiplex PCR. TCRdb reprocessed the multiplex PCR reads via MiXCR and lists one record per CDR3 protein. This table holds about 390,000 distinct CDR3 sequences, about 18% found once. The hyperthyroidism patients had a new diagnosis of under 2 months' duration and were aged 18 to 65.

The sequencing input was peripheral blood. The V and J genes are TRBV7-2 and TRBJ1-1, with TRBD1 matching 7 bases. This sequence was found in an adult woman with stable Graves' hyperthyroidism. CDR3 bases: TGTGCCAGCAGCCAAGGGCAACAGGGGAGATGGACTGAAGCTTTCTTT. Translated, it gives CASSQGQQGRWTEAFF.